These 7 T cell receptor beta chains came from one sample sequenced in a study of blood T cell repertoires in COVID-19. Measured with immunoSEQ multiplex PCR; TCRdb has only the in-frame clones, and not every one. The sample yields 100,000 or so clones, about 90% seen once. The sequenced sample was peripheral blood. Every receptor here comes from a man in his forties or fifties with acute or convalescent COVID-19.

The chain has TRBV19 and TRBJ1-5; D gene ambiguous. The ends were cut back, 6 bases at V and 1 base at J, with 10 bases in the middle. Germline V CDR1 and CDR2: LNHDA, SQIVND (reference sequence). The CDR3 sequence is 14 residues long. CDR3 nucleotides: TGTGCCAGTAGGAGATCCGGGAGCAATCAGCCCCAGCATTTT. It yields the protein CASRRSGSNQPQHF. Complete variable domain (other parts from reference TRBV19 and TRBJ1-5): DGGITQSPKYLFRKEGQNVTLSCEQNLNHDAMYWYRQDPGQGLRLIYYSQIVNDFQKGDIAEGYSVSREKKESFPLTVTSAQKNPTAFYLCASRRSGSNQPQHFGDGTRLSIL.

The chain recombines TRBV7-9 with TRBJ1-1; no clear D. The V gene's germline CDR1 is SEHNR and CDR2 FQNEAQ (reference sequence). V was cut by 5 bases and J by 3 bases, with 16 bases left in between. The length of the CDR3 is 15 residues. CDR3 sequence: CASSQQGLGDTEAFF. CDR3 in DNA: TGTGCCAGCAGCCAACAAGGGCTCGGGGACACTGAAGCTTTCTTT.

The CDR3 is CASSWGQGGENSPLHF. CDR3 in DNA: TGTGCCAGCAGCTGGGGACAGGGGGGAGAAAATTCACCCCTCCACTTT. This chain joins TRBV6-6 and TRBJ1-6, with 11 nucleotides matching TRBD1. Germline values: CDR1 MNHNY, CDR2 SVGAGI (reference sequence). V gave up 6 bases and J gave up 7 bases; unmatched junction bases: 8. This CDR3 contains 16 residues.

This chain connects TRBV18 to TRBJ1-1; D gene ambiguous. Germline loops: CDR1 KGHSH, CDR2 LQKENI. This CDR3 has 12 amino acids. The ends were cut back, 4 bases at V and 5 bases at J, with 8 bases in the middle. CDR3 residues: CASSLRGTEAFF. The CDR3 region has the DNA TGTGCCAGCTCACTTCGAGGTACTGAAGCTTTCTTT.

This clone was seen only once. The DNA of the CDR3 is TGTGCCAGCAGCTTTTCCAGGGTGGCCTATGGCTACACCTTC. It encodes CASSFSRVAYGYTF. The rearrangement uses TRBV5-6 and TRBJ1-2; tentatively, D is TRBD1 (5 bases). There are 14 residues in the CDR3. V lost 2 bases, J lost 4 bases, and 12 bases lay in between. Germline loops: CDR1 SGHDT, CDR2 YYEEEE.

The chain employs TRBV4-1 and TRBJ2-4, with 7 bases identical to TRBD1. The germline V gene encodes CDR1 MGHRA and CDR2 YSYEKL. The CDR3 has 14 amino acids. V trimming: 4 bases; J trimming: 5 bases; junction bases outside the gene matches: 5. The CDR3 region has the DNA TGCGCCAGCAGCCCCAACAGGGGACAAAACATTCAGTACTTC. This sequence encodes CASSPNRGQNIQYF.

The chain combines TRBV6-5 with TRBJ1-6; 8 nucleotides line up with TRBD1. V lost 7 bases, J lost 7 bases, and 6 bases stayed unmatched. Per the germline V gene, CDR1 is MNHEY and CDR2 is SVGAGI. The CDR3 has 14 residues. CDR3 in amino acids: CASTDRARNSPLHF. As DNA, the CDR3 is TGTGCCAGCACGGACAGGGCTCGAAATTCACCCCTCCACTTT.